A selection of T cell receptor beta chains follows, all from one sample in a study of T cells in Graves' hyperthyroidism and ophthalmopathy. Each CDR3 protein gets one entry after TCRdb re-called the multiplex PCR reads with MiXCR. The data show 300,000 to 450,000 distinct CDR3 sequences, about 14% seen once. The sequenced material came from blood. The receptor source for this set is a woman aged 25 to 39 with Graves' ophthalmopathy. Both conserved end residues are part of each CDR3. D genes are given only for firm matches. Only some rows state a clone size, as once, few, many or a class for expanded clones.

CDR3: CASSDGQGFSQPQHF
DNA: TGTGCCAGCAGCGACGGACAGGGGTTTAGTCAGCCCCAGCATTTT
J: TRBJ1-5
D: TRBD1
V: TRBV6-1
size: NA

CDR3: CASSLWGGYTF
DNA: TGTGCCAGCAGTTTATGGGGTGGCTACACCTTC
J: TRBJ1-2
D: NA
V: TRBV28
size: many

CDR3: CASSLPGGGANTGELFF
DNA: TGTGCCAGCAGCTTGCCGGGCGGGGGGGCGAACACCGGGGAGCTGTTTTTT
J: TRBJ2-2
D: TRBD2
V: TRBV7-9
size: many

CDR3: CASSLVPNTDTQYF
DNA: TGTGCCAGCAGCTTGGTGCCGAACACAGATACGCAGTATTTT
J: TRBJ2-3
D: NA
V: TRBV5-6
size: many

CDR3: CASKGSSGGLINTGELFF
DNA: TGCGCCAGCAAAGGTTCTAGCGGGGGGCTTATCAACACCGGGGAGCTGTTTTTT
J: TRBJ2-2
D: TRBD2
V: TRBV5-1
size: few

CDR3: CASSPLAGLYNEQFF
DNA: TGTGCCAGCAGCCCTCTAGCGGGGTTATACAATGAGCAGTTCTTC
J: TRBJ2-1
D: TRBD2
V: TRBV7-3
size: many

CDR3: CASSSRQGVYGYTF
DNA: TGTGCCAGCAGTTCTCGACAGGGAGTCTATGGCTACACCTTC
J: TRBJ1-2
D: TRBD1
V: TRBV12-3/TRBV12-4
size: many

CDR3: CASSSLFF
DNA: TGCGCCAGCAGTTCTTTGTTTTTT
J: TRBJ2-2
D: NA
V: TRBV4-1
size: many

CDR3: CASSLPGREETQYF
DNA: TGTGCCAGCAGTTTACCCGGACGGGAAGAGACCCAGTACTTC
J: TRBJ2-5
D: NA
V: TRBV28
size: many

CDR3: CSAKPGQGSTGELFF
DNA: TGCAGTGCTAAACCGGGACAGGGTTCCACCGGGGAGCTGTTTTTT
J: TRBJ2-2
D: TRBD1
V: TRBV20-1
size: NA

CDR3: CASSLMRGTGELFF
DNA: TGTGCCAGCAGCTTGATGAGGGGTACCGGGGAGCTGTTTTTT
J: TRBJ2-2
D: NA
V: TRBV11-3
size: many

CDR3: CASSLRGTAGDQETQYF
DNA: TGCGCCAGCAGTTTGAGGGGGACGGCGGGAGACCAAGAGACCCAGTACTTC
J: TRBJ2-5
D: NA
V: TRBV10-2
size: many

CDR3: CASSQESSGGALAKNIQYF
DNA: TGTGCCAGCAGCCAAGAATCTAGCGGGGGGGCTCTAGCCAAAAACATTCAGTACTTC
J: TRBJ2-4
D: TRBD2
V: TRBV7-2
size: once

CDR3: CASSFGGVWSYTF
DNA: TGTGCCAGCAGTTTCGGCGGGGTTTGGAGCTACACCTTC
J: TRBJ1-2
D: NA
V: TRBV12-3/TRBV12-4
size: few

CDR3: CASSFAGQGARYEQYF
DNA: TGTGCCAGCAGCTTCGCCGGACAGGGGGCGCGGTACGAGCAGTACTTC
J: TRBJ2-7
D: TRBD1
V: TRBV11-2
size: NA

CDR3: CSAGGGYEQYF
DNA: TGCAGTGCTGGGGGGGGCTACGAGCAGTACTTC
J: TRBJ2-7
D: TRBD2
V: TRBV20-1
size: many

CDR3: CASSQEPERNGELFF
DNA: TGTGCCAGCAGCCAAGAGCCGGAAAGGAACGGGGAGCTGTTTTTT
J: TRBJ2-2
D: NA
V: TRBV3-1
size: many

CDR3: CASRLGTPRALYTEAFF
DNA: TGTGCCAGCAGGCTGGGTACCCCAAGGGCGCTTTACACTGAAGCTTTCTTT
J: TRBJ1-1
D: NA
V: TRBV28
size: many

CDR3: CASSSQGKNTEAFF
DNA: TGTGCCAGCTCATCCCAGGGTAAGAACACTGAAGCTTTCTTT
J: TRBJ1-1
D: NA
V: TRBV18
size: many

CDR3: CASSSRNYGTGGAHNEQFF
DNA: TGTGCCAGCAGCTCTAGGAACTACGGGACAGGGGGGGCACACAATGAGCAGTTCTTC
J: TRBJ2-1
D: TRBD1
V: TRBV7-2
size: many

CDR3: CASSFIGVAKNIQYF
DNA: TGTGCCAGCAGTTTCATCGGGGTAGCCAAAAACATTCAGTACTTC
J: TRBJ2-4
D: NA
V: TRBV12-3/TRBV12-4
size: NA

CDR3: CASSLGQGEYLPYEQYF
DNA: TGTGCCAGCTCCCTAGGACAGGGGGAGTACCTACCCTACGAGCAGTACTTC
J: TRBJ2-7
D: TRBD1
V: TRBV18
size: many

CDR3: CSVAHRGAERYYGYTF
DNA: TGCAGCGTTGCCCACCGGGGGGCAGAACGTTACTATGGCTACACCTTC
J: TRBJ1-2
D: NA
V: TRBV29-1
size: many

CDR3: CSASRQGAGNEQFF
DNA: TGCAGTGCTAGTAGGCAGGGAGCGGGCAATGAGCAGTTCTTC
J: TRBJ2-1
D: NA
V: TRBV20-1
size: many

CDR3: CASSVSGGASTGELFF
DNA: TGTGCCAGCAGCGTTAGCGGGGGGGCTAGTACCGGGGAGCTGTTTTTT
J: TRBJ2-2
D: TRBD2
V: TRBV7-2
size: many

CDR3: CSVVAGDHYEQYF
DNA: TGCAGCGTTGTGGCGGGAGACCACTACGAGCAGTACTTC
J: TRBJ2-7
D: TRBD2
V: TRBV29-1
size: few

CDR3: CARRDMLMSSFF
DNA: TGTGCCAGAAGGGACATGTTGATGTCATCTTTCTTT
J: TRBJ1-1
D: NA
V: TRBV28
size: many

CDR3: CASSLVPRQISYEQYF
DNA: TGTGCCAGCAGCTTAGTACCCCGCCAGATATCCTACGAGCAGTACTTC
J: TRBJ2-7
D: NA
V: TRBV7-2
size: many

CDR3: CASSLGTGIQETQYF
DNA: TGTGCCAGCAGCTTAGGCACGGGCATACAAGAGACCCAGTACTTC
J: TRBJ2-5
D: NA
V: TRBV7-9
size: many

CDR3: CASSLQGAFVGNTIYF
DNA: TGTGCCAGCAGCTTACAGGGGGCTTTTGTTGGAAACACCATATATTTT
J: TRBJ1-3
D: TRBD1
V: TRBV11-2
size: many

CDR3: CASSPVGTSNGEQFF
DNA: TGTGCCAGCAGCCCCGTCGGGACTAGCAACGGTGAGCAGTTCTTC
J: TRBJ2-1
D: TRBD2
V: TRBV7-9
size: many

CDR3: CASSFLERVRERYYEQYF
DNA: TGTGCCAGCAGTTTTTTGGAACGAGTCCGGGAGCGGTACTACGAGCAGTACTTC
J: TRBJ2-7
D: NA
V: TRBV12-3/TRBV12-4
size: many

CDR3: CASSQDILSGNEQFF
DNA: TGTGCCAGCAGCCAAGATATTCTATCGGGCAATGAGCAGTTCTTC
J: TRBJ2-1
D: NA
V: TRBV3-1
size: many

CDR3: CASSVRQGSLSGANVLTF
DNA: TGTGCCAGCAGTGTAAGGCAGGGTTCCCTCTCTGGGGCCAACGTCCTGACTTTC
J: TRBJ2-6
D: NA
V: TRBV2
size: few

CDR3: CASSIEAPAYEQYF
DNA: TGTGCCAGTAGTATAGAAGCACCCGCCTACGAGCAGTACTTC
J: TRBJ2-7
D: NA
V: TRBV19
size: NA

CDR3: CASSLPQAGQDF
DNA: TGTGCCAGCAGTTTACCCCAGGCAGGCCAGGACTTC
J: TRBJ2-5
D: NA
V: TRBV28
size: many

CDR3: CASRPGPGSYEQYF
DNA: TGTGCCAGCAGGCCAGGACCGGGCTCCTACGAGCAGTACTTC
J: TRBJ2-7
D: NA
V: TRBV28
size: many

CDR3: CSAREAAGVSYEQYF
DNA: TGCAGTGCTAGAGAGGCTGCGGGGGTCTCCTACGAGCAGTACTTC
J: TRBJ2-7
D: TRBD2
V: TRBV20-1
size: few

CDR3: CASSRPGNEAFF
DNA: TGTGCCAGCAGCCGACCGGGTAATGAGGCTTTCTTT
J: TRBJ1-1
D: NA
V: TRBV3-1
size: many

CDR3: CASISGNEQFF
DNA: TGTGCCAGCATCTCGGGGAATGAGCAGTTCTTC
J: TRBJ2-1
D: NA
V: TRBV7-9
size: many

CDR3: CASSSLGTVSTDTQYF
DNA: TGTGCCAGCAGTTCCCTCGGGACAGTCAGCACAGATACGCAGTATTTT
J: TRBJ2-3
D: TRBD1
V: TRBV12-3/TRBV12-4
size: many

CDR3: CASSQAGSSYEQYF
DNA: TGTGCCAGCAGCCAAGCGGGGAGCTCCTACGAGCAGTACTTC
J: TRBJ2-7
D: NA
V: TRBV3-1
size: many

CDR3: CASSFWGDRGYEQYF
DNA: TGTGCCAGCAGTTTTTGGGGGGACAGGGGGTACGAGCAGTACTTC
J: TRBJ2-7
D: TRBD1
V: TRBV12-3/TRBV12-4
size: many

CDR3: CASNLGREAFF
DNA: TGTGCCAGCAACCTGGGACGAGAAGCTTTCTTT
J: TRBJ1-1
D: NA
V: TRBV5-5
size: many

CDR3: CASSFKQNTEAFF
DNA: TGCGCCAGCAGCTTCAAACAGAACACTGAAGCTTTCTTT
J: TRBJ1-1
D: NA
V: TRBV5-1
size: many

CDR3: CASSPGGFGQGSPGELFF
DNA: TGCGCCAGCAGCCCGGGAGGCTTCGGACAGGGTAGCCCCGGGGAGCTGTTTTTT
J: TRBJ2-2
D: NA
V: TRBV5-1
size: many